A single sample is the source of the 28 T cell receptor beta chains below, sequenced in a study of blood T cell repertoires in COVID-19. Generated by immunoSEQ multiplex PCR, the TCRdb table keeps only in-frame clones and is missing some. The profile covers 150,000 to 200,000 clones, with roughly 77% appearing a single time and less than 7% taken by the ten largest. Sequencing was carried out using peripheral blood. These receptors were taken from a woman in her forties with COVID-19, enrolled during active disease.

The chain is built from TRBV6-5 and TRBJ1-1; a possible D gene is TRBD1 (6 bases). The germline V gene has CDR1 MNHEY and CDR2 SVGAGI. The CDR3 consists of 13 residues. Trimming cost V 10 bases and J 2 bases, with 14 bases left between them. Here the CDR3 DNA reads TGTGCCACCCAACCGGACAGAAACACTGAAGCTTTCTTT. It yields the protein CATQPDRNTEAFF.

This clone was seen a handful of times. This chain connects TRBV7-2 to TRBJ1-6; D not resolved. This CDR3 is 12 amino acids long. Trimming removed 7 bases at V and 10 bases at J, with 11 bases between. Germline V gives CDR1 SGHTA, CDR2 FQGNSA. CDR3 sequence reads: CASTTQVSPLHF. The CDR3 DNA sequence: TGTGCCAGCACCACCCAGGTCTCACCCCTCCACTTT.

This clone was found once. The V gene is TRBV5-1, the J gene TRBJ1-2; 9 bases align to TRBD1. This CDR3 is 14 amino acids long. V lost 5 bases to trimming and J lost 3 bases; unmatched junction nucleotides: 5. Germline assignment: CDR1 SGHRS and CDR2 YFSETQ. The CDR3 DNA sequence: TGCGCCAGCAGAGTTACAGGGGGCGACTATGGCTACACCTTC. Its translation is CASRVTGGDYGYTF.

CDR3 residues: CATSRDGPMGYTF. The CDR3 nucleotides read TGTGCCACCAGCAGAGATGGGCCCATGGGCTACACCTTC. The chain employs TRBV15 and TRBJ1-2; D ambiguous. Germline CDR1 is LNHNV and CDR2 is YYDKDF (reference sequence). The V end was cut by 0 bases, the J end by 8 bases, with 10 bases between. There are 13 residues in the CDR3.

V is TRBV19 and J is TRBJ1-2; tentative D call: TRBD1 (5 bases). Germline CDR1 LNHDA, CDR2 SQIVND (reference sequence). CDR3 length: 13 amino acids. The ends were cut back, 5 bases at V and 6 bases at J, with 13 bases in the middle. Here the CDR3 reads CASSPRGGDGYTF. The CDR3 DNA sequence: TGTGCCAGTAGTCCCCGCGGGGGAGATGGCTACACCTTC.

The rearrangement joins TRBV10-3 to TRBJ2-5; 7 nucleotides match TRBD1. Germline CDR1 is ENHRY and CDR2 is SYGVKD. The length of the CDR3 is 14 residues. V was clipped by 3 bases and J by 4 bases; unmatched bases: 5. The CDR3 DNA reads TGTGCCATCAGTGAAACGGCAGGGGGAGAGACCCAGTACTTC. It codes for CAISETAGGETQYF.

This chain connects TRBV4-3 to TRBJ2-3; D might be TRBD1 (6 bases). This CDR3 contains 16 residues. CDR1 and CDR2 from the germline V gene are LGHNA and YSLEER. V was trimmed by 0 bases and J by 3 bases, leaving 13 bases between them. This CDR3 reads CASSQDGEQGTDTQYF. CDR3 nucleotides: TGCGCCAGCAGCCAAGATGGGGAGCAGGGGACAGATACGCAGTATTTT.

The J gene is TRBJ1-6, the V gene TRBV5-4, with 7 bases that match TRBD1. Losses at the gene ends were 0 bases for V and 1 base for J; bases not matched to a gene: 4. Per the germline V gene, CDR1 is SGHNT and CDR2 is YYREEE (reference sequence). The CDR3 spans 17 residues. This CDR3 is CASSLAGQASYNSPLHF. The DNA of the CDR3 is TGTGCCAGCAGCTTGGCCGGACAGGCGTCCTATAATTCACCCCTCCACTTT.

CDR3 residues: CASSLGQGVETQYF. Written as DNA, the CDR3 is TGCGCCAGCAGCCTGGGACAGGGGGTTGAGACCCAGTACTTC. The chain employs TRBV5-1 and TRBJ2-5; 11 bases fit TRBD1. This CDR3 region has 14 residues. Germline trimming cut 4 bases from V and 5 bases from J; bases unmatched to any gene: 4. Per germline, CDR1 SGHRS and CDR2 YFSETQ.

The chain employs TRBV18 and TRBJ2-3; 8 bases are shared with TRBD1. In germline, CDR1 is KGHSH, CDR2 LQKENI. Trimming at V came to 2 bases and at J to 0 bases, leaving 7 bases not matched to a gene. The CDR3 totals 17 residues. Here the CDR3 DNA reads TGTGCCAGCTCACCATACCAGGGGACAGGCAGCACAGATACGCAGTATTTT. This codes for CASSPYQGTGSTDTQYF.

The chain carries TRBV27 and TRBJ2-1; unclear D gene. Germline V gene data show CDR1 as MNHEY and CDR2 as SMNVEV (reference sequence). The CDR3 totals 14 residues. With 0 bases removed from V and 3 bases from J, the gap between germline ends came to 6 bases. In DNA form, the CDR3 reads TGTGCCAGCAGTTTATCGGGCTTCTACAATGAGCAGTTCTTC. It specifies CASSLSGFYNEQFF.

The rearrangement links TRBV18 to TRBJ2-4; D might be TRBD1 (5 bases). CDR1 and CDR2 from the germline V gene are KGHSH and LQKENI. V gave up 4 bases and J gave up 5 bases, with 12 bases separating them. The CDR3 has 14 residues. CDR3 residues: CASSLTELQNIQYF. Written as DNA, the CDR3 is TGTGCCAGCTCACTGACAGAGTTGCAAAACATTCAGTACTTC.

The V gene is TRBV5-6, the J gene TRBJ2-7; no clear D. There are 12 residues in the CDR3. V lost 0 bases to trimming and J lost 5 bases, with 6 bases between them. Per the germline V gene, CDR1 is SGHDT and CDR2 is YYEEEE. In DNA form, the CDR3 reads TGTGCCAGCAGCTTGGTTCGGGACGAGCAGTACTTC. This sequence encodes CASSLVRDEQYF.

The CDR3 here is CASSRTMGSGYTF. As DNA, the CDR3 is TGTGCCAGCAGTCGAACCATGGGGAGTGGCTACACCTTC. The rearrangement uses TRBV6-2 or TRBV6-3 and TRBJ1-2; D not resolved. The V gene lost 5 bases and the J gene lost 7 bases, with 14 bases spanning the gap. The V gene's germline CDR1 is MNHEY and CDR2 SVGEGT. The CDR3 extends over 13 amino acids.

The chain links TRBV18 to TRBJ1-5; no clear D gene. The CDR3 has 13 amino acids. Trimming stripped 2 bases from V and 6 bases from J, with 8 bases between. Germline CDR1 is KGHSH and CDR2 is LQKENI. The DNA of the CDR3 is TGTGCCAGCTCACCAAGTTACGGTCAGCCCCAGCATTTT. Protein sequence: CASSPSYGQPQHF.

The genes are TRBV5-6 and TRBJ2-4; 15 positions match TRBD2. Trimming at V came to 4 bases and at J to 8 bases, leaving 7 bases not matched to a gene. The CDR3 consists of 16 residues. The V gene's germline CDR1 is SGHDT and CDR2 YYEEEE. The CDR3 coding sequence is TGTGCCAGCAGCCCCGGACTAGCGGGAGGGGTGGACATTCAGTACTTC. Its protein product is CASSPGLAGGVDIQYF.

This clone was recorded once. The rearrangement uses TRBV11-2 and TRBJ1-2; D perhaps matches TRBD1 (5 bases). Germline V gene data show CDR1 as SGHAT and CDR2 as FQNNGV. CDR3 size: 12 residues. Trimming removed 5 bases from V and 4 bases from J, with 8 bases in between. CDR3 in amino acids: CASSVDSYGYTF. CDR3 DNA: TGTGCCAGCAGCGTCGACAGCTATGGCTACACCTTC. Using reference TRBV11-2 and TRBJ1-2 for the parts outside the CDR3, the full variable domain is EAGVAQSPRYKIIEKRQSVAFWCNPISGHATLYWYQQILGQGPKLLIQFQNNGVVDDSQLPKDRFSAERLKGVDSTLKIQPAKLEDSAVYLCASSVDSYGYTFGSGTRLTVV.

The V and J genes are TRBV7-3 and TRBJ2-3; possible D gene TRBD1, 6 bases. The V and J ends lost 2 bases and 1 base respectively, with 7 bases between them. This CDR3 has 14 residues. CDR1 and CDR2 (germline): SGHTA, FQGTGA. CDR3 amino acids: CASSLEGGTDTQYF. The CDR3, as DNA: TGTGCCAGCAGCTTAGAGGGGGGCACAGATACGCAGTATTTT.

The rearrangement uses TRBV2 and TRBJ1-3; D is unclear. V lost 0 bases, J lost 0 bases, and 18 bases lay in between. The CDR3 runs to 19 residues. In germline, CDR1 is SNHLY, CDR2 FYNNEI. CDR3 sequence (DNA): TGTGCCAGCAGTGAAGCGCCAATCAGTTCCCTTCTCTCTGGAAACACCATATATTTT. Translated: CASSEAPISSLLSGNTIYF.

The chain carries TRBV11-3 and TRBJ2-1, with D possibly matching TRBD1 (6 bases). The V and J ends lost 1 base and 0 bases respectively, with 16 bases between them. This CDR3 comprises 18 residues. Germline V CDR1 and CDR2: SGHNT, YENEEA. CDR3 sequence reads: CASSLGRGTKSSYNEQFF. The CDR3 nucleotides read TGTGCCAGCAGCTTAGGTAGGGGGACGAAAAGCTCCTACAATGAGCAGTTCTTC.

The rearrangement links TRBV10-3 to TRBJ1-1; 8 positions match TRBD1. The germline V gene has CDR1 ENHRY and CDR2 SYGVKD. This CDR3 is 16 amino acids long. Trimming cost V 7 bases and J 1 base; bases outside gene matches: 11. CDR3 sequence reads: CAITHDRGQGNTEAFF. DNA of the CDR3: TGTGCCATCACTCACGACAGGGGCCAAGGGAACACTGAAGCTTTCTTT.

V is TRBV19 and J is TRBJ1-2; 8 positions agree with TRBD1. Unmatched junction bases numbered 5, after V lost 5 bases and J lost 6 bases. Per germline, CDR1 LNHDA and CDR2 SQIVND (reference sequence). This CDR3 spans 13 amino acids. The CDR3 sequence: CASSFSGGDGYTF. Here the CDR3 DNA reads TGTGCCAGTAGTTTCTCAGGGGGCGATGGCTACACCTTC.

The chain carries TRBV10-3 and TRBJ1-2; possibly TRBD1 for D (5 bases). The CDR3 runs 14 residues. V gave up 3 bases and J gave up 1 base, with 9 bases separating them. The germline CDR1 and CDR2 sequences are ENHRY and SYGVKD. The CDR3 is CAISDRQSNYGYTF. CDR3 nucleotide sequence: TGTGCCATCAGTGACCGACAGAGTAACTATGGCTACACCTTC.

J is TRBJ1-5 and V is TRBV11-2; D uncertain. CDR1 is SGHAT and CDR2 is FQNNGV in the germline V gene. The CDR3 has 13 amino acids. Trimming left V 0 bases short and J 6 bases short, with 6 bases between. The DNA for the CDR3 is TGTGCCAGCAGCTTAGATCTCCCTCAGCCCCAGCATTTT. Its protein product is CASSLDLPQPQHF.

The chain links TRBV6-5 to TRBJ1-5; 7 nucleotides match TRBD1. Unmatched junction bases numbered 3, after V lost 6 bases and J lost 4 bases. Germline V lookup: CDR1 MNHEY, CDR2 SVGAGI. This CDR3 spans 13 amino acids. The CDR3 DNA reads TGTGCCAGCAGCCCACAGGGGAATCAGCCCCAGCATTTT. Translated: CASSPQGNQPQHF.

The rearrangement uses TRBV12-5 and TRBJ2-2; maybe TRBD2 (7 bases). Germline values: CDR1 LGHNT, CDR2 FRNRAP. The CDR3 sequence is 14 residues long. V was trimmed by 6 bases and J by 7 bases, leaving 15 bases between them. CDR3 in amino acids: CASGTGGPGGELFF. In nucleotides, the CDR3 is TGTGCTAGTGGCACCGGGGGGCCGGGCGGGGAGCTGTTTTTT. The variable domain in full, completed from reference TRBV12-5 and TRBJ2-2, reads DARVTQTPRHKVTEMGQEVTMRCQPILGHNTVFWYRQTMMQGLELLAYFRNRAPLDDSGMPKDRFSAEMPDATLATLKIQPSEPRDSAVYFCASGTGGPGGELFFGEGSRLTVL.

DNA for the CDR3: TGTGCCAGCATAGGGACAGTTCACACTGAAGCTTTCTTT. It yields the protein CASIGTVHTEAFF. The chain is built from TRBV28 and TRBJ1-1; 7 bases are shared with TRBD1. The CDR3 spans 13 residues. Losses at the gene ends were 7 bases for V and 3 bases for J; bases not matched to a gene: 5. In germline, CDR1 is MDHEN, CDR2 SYDVKM.

V usage is TRBV30 and J usage is TRBJ2-7; 7 bases line up with TRBD2. The trim removed 4 bases at V and 1 base at J, leaving 1 base unmatched. The CDR3 is 12 residues long. CDR1 and CDR2 (germline): GTSNPN, SVGIG (reference sequence). DNA of the CDR3: TGTGCCTGGAAGGGAGGGTCCTACGAGCAGTACTTC. This gives the protein CAWKGGSYEQYF. The entire variable domain, with the rest obtained from reference TRBV30 and TRBJ2-7, is as follows: SQTIHQWPATLVQPVGSPLSLECTVEGTSNPNLYWYRQAAGRGLQLLFYSVGIGQISSEVPQNLSASRPQDRQFILSSKKLLLSDSGFYLCAWKGGSYEQYFGPGTRLTVT.